The 17 T cell receptor beta chains given below trace back to one sample, sequenced in a study of cytomegalovirus exposure and HLA in healthy donors. PCR used 60 Vbeta primers and 13 Jbeta primers. Some clones are missing from TCRdb's copy, which holds only in-frame ones; the method was immunoSEQ multiplex PCR. This table has approximately 220,000 clones, about 80% appearing once. Sequenced: PBMCs. Receptor source: a male donor in good health and CMV-seronegative.

The V gene is TRBV10-3, the J gene TRBJ2-4, with TRBD2 matching 10 bases. Germline assignment: CDR1 ENHRY and CDR2 SYGVKD. The V gene end was trimmed by 4 bases and the J gene end by 0 bases; junction bases not matched to a gene: 0. The CDR3 extends over 15 amino acids. The CDR3: CAISGTSGAKNIQYF. The CDR3 coding sequence is TGTGCCATCAGTGGGACTAGCGGAGCCAAAAACATTCAGTACTTC.

V is TRBV10-3 and J is TRBJ2-2; 9 nucleotides match TRBD2. CDR3 length: 17 amino acids. After removal of 6 bases from V and 6 bases from J, the junction contained 14 bases not matched to a gene. CDR1 is ENHRY and CDR2 is SYGVKD in the germline V gene. The DNA for the CDR3 is TGTGCCATCAGGCTATCACCTCCGGGACTAGCATCCGGGGAGCTGTTTTTT. Its protein is CAIRLSPPGLASGELFF.

The chain carries TRBV7-2 and TRBJ1-1; D gene unclear. The CDR3 contains 14 residues. In germline, CDR1 is SGHTA, CDR2 FQGNSA. V dropped 2 bases and J dropped 1 base, with 8 bases sitting between them. Here the CDR3 DNA reads TGTGCCAGCAGCTTATGGGCAGAGAACACTGAAGCTTTCTTT. Translated: CASSLWAENTEAFF.

The V and J genes are TRBV5-1 and TRBJ2-4; D is perhaps TRBD2 (5 bases). The CDR3 is 13 amino acids. Germline loops: CDR1 SGHRS, CDR2 YFSETQ. The V end was cut by 0 bases, the J end by 8 bases, with 9 bases between. Written as DNA, the CDR3 is TGCGCCAGCAGCTTGGGAAAGGGAGACATTCAGTACTTC. The encoded protein is CASSLGKGDIQYF.

This chain links TRBV6-6 with TRBJ2-7; tentatively, D is TRBD1 (6 bases). There are 14 residues in the CDR3. V was trimmed by 7 bases and J by 2 bases, leaving 15 bases between them. Germline V gene sequence: CDR1 MNHNY, CDR2 SVGAGI (reference sequence). CDR3 protein: CASNVQGATYEQYF. The CDR3 coding sequence is TGTGCCAGCAACGTACAGGGAGCAACCTACGAGCAGTACTTC.

This chain joins TRBV28 and TRBJ2-1; D unclear. Per the germline V gene, CDR1 is MDHEN and CDR2 is SYDVKM. The CDR3 is 12 amino acids. Trimming removed 5 bases from V and 4 bases from J, with 6 bases in between. The CDR3 region has the DNA TGTGCCAGCAGTATCCAGTACAATGAGCAGTTCTTC. Translation gives CASSIQYNEQFF.

CDR3 in amino acids: CSVERVQETQYF. The CDR3 nucleotides read TGCAGCGTGGAGCGGGTGCAAGAGACCCAGTACTTC. This chain connects TRBV29-1 to TRBJ2-5; D might be TRBD2 (6 bases). V lost 6 bases and J 2 bases, leaving 10 bases between the germline ends. In germline, CDR1 is SQVTM, CDR2 ANQGSEA. The CDR3 length is 12 residues.

This rearrangement joins TRBV29-1 to TRBJ2-2, with TRBD2 matching over 7 bases. The trim removed 1 base at V and 4 bases at J, leaving 6 bases unmatched. Germline CDR1 is SQVTM and CDR2 is ANQGSEA. This CDR3 is 15 amino acids long. CDR3 sequence (DNA): TGCAGCGTTGAAGGCGCGGGAGTGGGCACCGGGGAGCTGTTTTTT. This sequence encodes CSVEGAGVGTGELFF.

The V call is TRBV1, the J call TRBJ1-2. TRBV1 is a known pseudogene. This CDR3 spans 15 amino acids. The chain's CDR3 is CTSSQGLLRRYGYTF. DNA for the CDR3: TGCACCAGCAGCCAAGGGTTACTGCGGCGCTATGGCTACACCTTC.

Concerning this clone: Other nucleotide sequences in the sample specify the same CDR3. V and J are TRBV19 and TRBJ2-1; D ambiguous. The CDR3 sequence is 11 residues long. Trimming took off 3 bases at V and 7 bases at J, with 4 bases between the two ends. Germline loops: CDR1 LNHDA, CDR2 SQIVND (reference sequence). The CDR3 here is CASSIYNEQFF. As DNA, the CDR3 is TGTGCCAGTAGTATTTATAATGAGCAGTTCTTC.

This clone was found once. The J gene is TRBJ1-1, the V gene TRBV11-2; D is undetermined. This CDR3 has 13 residues. V shed 7 bases and J shed 1 base, with 10 bases lying between them. The germline gives CDR1 SGHAT, CDR2 FQNNGV. The CDR3 spells CASTNTQNTEAFF. The CDR3 DNA is TGTGCCAGCACCAACACGCAGAACACTGAAGCTTTCTTT.

CDR3 loop: CASSLDQDRPYEQYF. The CDR3 region has the DNA TGCGCCAGCAGCTTGGACCAGGACAGGCCCTACGAGCAGTACTTC. V and J are TRBV5-1 and TRBJ2-7; TRBD1 aligns across 7 bases. The ends lost 0 bases at V and 2 bases at J; junction bases unmatched: 5. Looked up from germline, CDR1 is SGHRS and CDR2 is YFSETQ. There are 15 residues in the CDR3.

The chain carries TRBV27 and TRBJ2-1, with 8 bases identical to TRBD2. CDR1 is MNHEY and CDR2 is SMNVEV in the germline V gene (reference sequence). The CDR3 covers 16 residues. J lost 0 bases, V lost 3 bases, and 4 bases had no gene match. The CDR3 coding sequence is TGTGCCAGCAGTTTTGGGCTAGCGGGCTCCTACAATGAGCAGTTCTTC. Amino acid sequence: CASSFGLAGSYNEQFF.

The V and J genes are TRBV13 and TRBJ2-1, with D tentatively TRBD1 (5 bases). The V and J ends lost 3 bases and 8 bases respectively, with 11 bases between them. The CDR3 has 13 amino acids. Germline V gene data show CDR1 as PRHDT and CDR2 as FYEKMQ (reference sequence). The CDR3 sequence is CASSLGLGDEQFF. CDR3 nucleotide sequence: TGTGCCAGCAGCTTGGGGCTAGGGGATGAGCAGTTCTTC.

V is TRBV7-9 and J is TRBJ2-7, with no clear D. There are 15 residues in the CDR3. Germline V gene sequence: CDR1 SEHNR, CDR2 FQNEAQ (reference sequence). V shed 5 bases and J shed 2 bases, with 16 bases lying between them. CDR3 bases: TGTGCCAGCAGCCCACTCGCGGCACGTACCTACGAGCAGTACTTC. Encoded protein: CASSPLAARTYEQYF.

The V call is TRBV7-9, the J call TRBJ2-7; 7 bases map to TRBD2. The CDR3 has 14 residues. Per the germline V gene, CDR1 is SEHNR and CDR2 is FQNEAQ (reference sequence). V lost 11 bases to trimming and J lost 2 bases; unmatched junction nucleotides: 12. The CDR3 sequence: CAGGGISETYEQYF. The CDR3 region has the DNA TGTGCCGGGGGGGGAATCAGCGAAACCTACGAGCAGTACTTC.

The rearrangement joins TRBV5-1 to TRBJ1-1; the match to TRBD1 covers 9 bases. Per the germline V gene, CDR1 is SGHRS and CDR2 is YFSETQ. The CDR3 has 16 residues. V lost 1 base to trimming and J lost 4 bases; unmatched junction nucleotides: 8. CDR3 nucleotide sequence: TGCGCCAGCAGCTTGTGGGGACAGGGAGTTTCCACTGAAGCTTTCTTT. Protein product: CASSLWGQGVSTEAFF.